This T cell receptor (beta chain) was identified during a study of T cell changes during pregnancy in multiple sclerosis. Sequencing used immunoSEQ multiplex PCR; TCRdb keeps in-frame clones, though not all of them. Of about 50,000 clones listed, around 92% are singletons. Germline CDR1 LNHDA, CDR2 SQIVND (reference sequence). V lost 5 bases and J lost 4; bases outside the gene matches: 5. CDR3 length equals 14 residues. This TCR was sampled from a female donor with multiple sclerosis, enrolled in a pregnancy study. The sequenced sample was CD4+ T cells from peripheral blood mononuclear cells, obtained in the third trimester of pregnancy. The gene calls are TRBV19 and TRBJ1-1, with 9 bases identical to TRBD1. CDR3 coding DNA: TGTGCCAGTAGTGCTGGACAGGGGAGCACTGAAGCTTTCTTT. Protein: CASSAGQGSTEAFF.